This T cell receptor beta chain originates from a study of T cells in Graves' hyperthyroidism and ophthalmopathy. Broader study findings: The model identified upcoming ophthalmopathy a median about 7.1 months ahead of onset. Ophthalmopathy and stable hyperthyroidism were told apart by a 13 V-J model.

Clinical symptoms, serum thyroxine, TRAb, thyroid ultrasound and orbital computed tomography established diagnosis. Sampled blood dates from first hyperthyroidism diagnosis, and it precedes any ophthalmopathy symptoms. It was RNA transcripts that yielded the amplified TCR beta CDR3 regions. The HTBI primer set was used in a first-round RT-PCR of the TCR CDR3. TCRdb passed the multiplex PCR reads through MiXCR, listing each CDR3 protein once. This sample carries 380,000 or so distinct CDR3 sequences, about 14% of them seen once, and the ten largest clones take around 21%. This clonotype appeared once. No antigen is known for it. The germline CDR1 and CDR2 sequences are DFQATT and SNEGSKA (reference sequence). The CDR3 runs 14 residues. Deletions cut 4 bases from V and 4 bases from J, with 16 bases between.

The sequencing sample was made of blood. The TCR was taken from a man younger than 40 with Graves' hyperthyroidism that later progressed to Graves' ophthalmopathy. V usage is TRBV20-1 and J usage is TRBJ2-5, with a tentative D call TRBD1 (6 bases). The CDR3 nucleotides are TGCAGTGCTACCACCGGGGCCAGGGGAGAGACCCAGTACTTC. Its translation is CSATTGARGETQYF.